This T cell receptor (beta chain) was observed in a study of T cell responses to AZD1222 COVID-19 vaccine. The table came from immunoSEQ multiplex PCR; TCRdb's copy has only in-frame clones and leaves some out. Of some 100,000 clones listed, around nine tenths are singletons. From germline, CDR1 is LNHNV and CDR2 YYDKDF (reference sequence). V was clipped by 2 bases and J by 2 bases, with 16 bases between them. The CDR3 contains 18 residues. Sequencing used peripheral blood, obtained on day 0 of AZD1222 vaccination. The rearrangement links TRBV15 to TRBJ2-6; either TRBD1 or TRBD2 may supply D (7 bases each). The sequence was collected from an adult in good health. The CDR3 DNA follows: TGTGCCACCAGCAGATTTAGACAGGGAGGGCCTGGGGCCAACGTCCTGACTTTC. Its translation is CATSRFRQGGPGANVLTF.